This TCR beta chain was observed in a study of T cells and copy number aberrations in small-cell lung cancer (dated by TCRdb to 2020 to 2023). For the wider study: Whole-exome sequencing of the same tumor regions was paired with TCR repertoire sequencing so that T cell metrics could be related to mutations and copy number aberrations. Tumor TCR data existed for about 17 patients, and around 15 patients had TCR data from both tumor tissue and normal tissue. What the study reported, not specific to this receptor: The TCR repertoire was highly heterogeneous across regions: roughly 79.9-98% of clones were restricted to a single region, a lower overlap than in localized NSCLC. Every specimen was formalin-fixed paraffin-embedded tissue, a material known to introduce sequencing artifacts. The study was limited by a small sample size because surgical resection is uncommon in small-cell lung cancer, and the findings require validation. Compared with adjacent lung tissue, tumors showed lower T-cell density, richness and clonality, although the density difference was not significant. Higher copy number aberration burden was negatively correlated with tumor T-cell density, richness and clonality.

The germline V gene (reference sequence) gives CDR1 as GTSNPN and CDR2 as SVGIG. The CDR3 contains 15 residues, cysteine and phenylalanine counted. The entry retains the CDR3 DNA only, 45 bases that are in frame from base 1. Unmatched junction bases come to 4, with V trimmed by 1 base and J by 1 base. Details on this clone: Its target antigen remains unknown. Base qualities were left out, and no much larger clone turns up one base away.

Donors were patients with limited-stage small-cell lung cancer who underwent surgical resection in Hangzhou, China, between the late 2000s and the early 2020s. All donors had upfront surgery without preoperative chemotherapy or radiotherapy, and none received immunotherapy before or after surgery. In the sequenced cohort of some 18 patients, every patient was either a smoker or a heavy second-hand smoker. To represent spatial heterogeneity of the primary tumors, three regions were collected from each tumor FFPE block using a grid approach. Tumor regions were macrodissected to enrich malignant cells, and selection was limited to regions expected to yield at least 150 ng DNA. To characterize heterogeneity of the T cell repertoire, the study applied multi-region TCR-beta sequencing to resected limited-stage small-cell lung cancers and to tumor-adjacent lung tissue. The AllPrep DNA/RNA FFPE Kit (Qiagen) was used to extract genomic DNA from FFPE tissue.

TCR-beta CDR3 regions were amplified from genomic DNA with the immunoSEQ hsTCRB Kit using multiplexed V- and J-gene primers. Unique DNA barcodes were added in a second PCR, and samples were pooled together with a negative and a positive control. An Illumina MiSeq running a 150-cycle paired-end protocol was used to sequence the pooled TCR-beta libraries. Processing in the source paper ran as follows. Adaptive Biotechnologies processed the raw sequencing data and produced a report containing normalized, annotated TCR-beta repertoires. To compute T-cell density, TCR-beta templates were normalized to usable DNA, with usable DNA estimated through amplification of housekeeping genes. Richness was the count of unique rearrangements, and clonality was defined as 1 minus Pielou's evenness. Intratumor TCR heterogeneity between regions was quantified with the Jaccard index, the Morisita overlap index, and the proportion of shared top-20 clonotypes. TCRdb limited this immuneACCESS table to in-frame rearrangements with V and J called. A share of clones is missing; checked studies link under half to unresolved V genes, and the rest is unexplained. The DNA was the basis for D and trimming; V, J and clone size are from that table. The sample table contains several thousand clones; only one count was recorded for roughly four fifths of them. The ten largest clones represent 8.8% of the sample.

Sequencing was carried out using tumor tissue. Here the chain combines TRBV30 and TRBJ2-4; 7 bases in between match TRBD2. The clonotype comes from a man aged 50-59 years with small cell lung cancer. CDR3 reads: CAWSGGRGAKNIQYF. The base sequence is TGTGCCTGGAGTGGTGGGAGGGGTGCCAAAAACATTCAGTACTTC.